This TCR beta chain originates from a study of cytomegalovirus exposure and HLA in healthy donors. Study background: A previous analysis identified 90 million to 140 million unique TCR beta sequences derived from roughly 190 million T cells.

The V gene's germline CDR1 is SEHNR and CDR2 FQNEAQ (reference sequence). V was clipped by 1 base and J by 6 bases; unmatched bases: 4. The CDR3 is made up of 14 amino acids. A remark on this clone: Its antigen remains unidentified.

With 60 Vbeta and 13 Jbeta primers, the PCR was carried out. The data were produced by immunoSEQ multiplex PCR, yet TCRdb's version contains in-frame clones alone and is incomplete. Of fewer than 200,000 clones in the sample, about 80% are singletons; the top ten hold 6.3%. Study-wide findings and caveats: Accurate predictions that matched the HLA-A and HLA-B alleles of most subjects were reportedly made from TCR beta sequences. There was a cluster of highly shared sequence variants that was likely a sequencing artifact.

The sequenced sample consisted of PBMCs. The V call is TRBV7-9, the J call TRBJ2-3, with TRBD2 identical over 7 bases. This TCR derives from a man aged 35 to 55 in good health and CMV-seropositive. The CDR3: CASSLGSGGDTQYF. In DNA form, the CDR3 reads TGTGCCAGCAGCTTAGGGTCGGGGGGTGATACGCAGTATTTT.